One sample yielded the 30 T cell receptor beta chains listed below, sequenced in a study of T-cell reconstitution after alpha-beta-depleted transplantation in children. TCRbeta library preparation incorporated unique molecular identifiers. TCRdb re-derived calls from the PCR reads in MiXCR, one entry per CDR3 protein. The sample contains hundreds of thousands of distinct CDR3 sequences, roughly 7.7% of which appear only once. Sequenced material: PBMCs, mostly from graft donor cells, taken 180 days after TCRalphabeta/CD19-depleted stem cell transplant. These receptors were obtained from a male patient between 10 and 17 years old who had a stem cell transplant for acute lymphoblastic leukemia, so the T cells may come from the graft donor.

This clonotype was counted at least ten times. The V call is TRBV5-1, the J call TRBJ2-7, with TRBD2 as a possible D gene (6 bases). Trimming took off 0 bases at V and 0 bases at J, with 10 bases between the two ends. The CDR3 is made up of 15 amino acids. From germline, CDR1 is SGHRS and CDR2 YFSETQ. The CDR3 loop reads CASSLDPGDSYEQYF. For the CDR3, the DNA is TGCGCCAGCAGCTTGGATCCGGGGGACTCCTACGAGCAGTACTTC.

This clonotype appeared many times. CDR3 sequence (DNA): TGTGCCAGCTCACCAATGACCAGCTCCTACAATGAGCAGTTCTTC. Translating it yields CASSPMTSSYNEQFF. The gene calls are TRBV18 and TRBJ2-1, with D hard to call. This CDR3 is 15 amino acids long. Germline V gene data show CDR1 as KGHSH and CDR2 as LQKENI. V dropped 2 bases and J dropped 0 bases, with 8 bases sitting between them.

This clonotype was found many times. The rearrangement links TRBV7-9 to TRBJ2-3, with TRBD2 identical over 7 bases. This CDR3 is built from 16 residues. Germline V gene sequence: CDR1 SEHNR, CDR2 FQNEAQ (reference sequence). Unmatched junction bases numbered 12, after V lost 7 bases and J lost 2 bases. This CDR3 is CASTPRAGELTDTQYF. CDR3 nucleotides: TGTGCCAGCACCCCCCGGGCGGGGGAGCTCACAGATACGCAGTATTTT.

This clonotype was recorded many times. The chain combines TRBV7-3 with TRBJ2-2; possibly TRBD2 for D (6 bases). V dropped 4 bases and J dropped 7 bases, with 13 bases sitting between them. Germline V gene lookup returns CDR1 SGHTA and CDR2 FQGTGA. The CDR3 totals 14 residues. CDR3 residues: CASSSVSGGGELFF. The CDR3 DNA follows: TGTGCCAGCAGCTCCGTTAGCGGAGGCGGGGAGCTGTTTTTT. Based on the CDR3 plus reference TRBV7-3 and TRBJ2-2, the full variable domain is GAGVSQTPSNKVTEKGKYVELRCDPISGHTALYWYRQSLGQGPEFLIYFQGTGAADDSGLPNDRFFAVRPEGSVSTLKIQRTERGDSAVYLCASSSVSGGGELFFGEGSRLTVL.

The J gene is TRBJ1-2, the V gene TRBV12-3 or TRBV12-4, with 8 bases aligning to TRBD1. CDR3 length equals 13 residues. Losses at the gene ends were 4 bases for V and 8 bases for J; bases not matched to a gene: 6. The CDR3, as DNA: TGTGCCAGCAGTTCTGGGACAGGCGGCGGCTACACCTTC. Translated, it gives CASSSGTGGGYTF.

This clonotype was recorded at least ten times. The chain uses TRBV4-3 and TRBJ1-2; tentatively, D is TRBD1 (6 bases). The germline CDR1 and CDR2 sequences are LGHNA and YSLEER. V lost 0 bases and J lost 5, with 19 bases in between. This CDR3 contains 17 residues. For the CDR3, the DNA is TGCGCCAGCAGCCAAGAAGGCAGGGGCTTCGCTCGTTATGGCTACACCTTC. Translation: CASSQEGRGFARYGYTF.

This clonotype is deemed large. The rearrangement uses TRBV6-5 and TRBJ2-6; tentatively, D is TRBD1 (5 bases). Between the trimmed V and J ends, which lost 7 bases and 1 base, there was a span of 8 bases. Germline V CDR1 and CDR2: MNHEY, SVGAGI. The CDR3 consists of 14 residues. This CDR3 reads CASTPGSGANVLTF. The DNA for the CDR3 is TGTGCCAGCACCCCAGGGTCTGGGGCCAACGTCCTGACTTTC.

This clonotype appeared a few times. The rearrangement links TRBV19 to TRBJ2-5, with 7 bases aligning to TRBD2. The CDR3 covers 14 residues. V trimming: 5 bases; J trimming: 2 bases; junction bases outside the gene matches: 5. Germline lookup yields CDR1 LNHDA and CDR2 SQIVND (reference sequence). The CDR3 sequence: CASSYFGGQETQYF. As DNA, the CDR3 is TGTGCCAGTAGTTATTTCGGGGGGCAAGAGACCCAGTACTTC.

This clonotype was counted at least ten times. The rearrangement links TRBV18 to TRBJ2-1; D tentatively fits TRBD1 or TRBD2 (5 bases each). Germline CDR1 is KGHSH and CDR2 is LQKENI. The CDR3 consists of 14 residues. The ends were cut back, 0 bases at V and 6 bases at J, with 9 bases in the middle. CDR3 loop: CASSPPEGSNEQFF. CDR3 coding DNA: TGTGCCAGCTCACCACCTGAGGGGTCCAATGAGCAGTTCTTC.

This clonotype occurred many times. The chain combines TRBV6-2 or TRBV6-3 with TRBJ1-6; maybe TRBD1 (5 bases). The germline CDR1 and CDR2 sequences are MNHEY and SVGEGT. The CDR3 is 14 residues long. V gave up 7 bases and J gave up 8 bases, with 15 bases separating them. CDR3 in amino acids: CASNRERGDSPLHF. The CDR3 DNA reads TGTGCCAGCAATCGGGAGAGGGGTGATTCACCCCTCCACTTT.

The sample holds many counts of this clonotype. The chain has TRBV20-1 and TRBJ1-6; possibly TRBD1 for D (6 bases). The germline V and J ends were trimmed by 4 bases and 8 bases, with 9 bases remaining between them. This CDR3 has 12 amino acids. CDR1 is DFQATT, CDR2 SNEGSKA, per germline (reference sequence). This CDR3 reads CSAKQGDSPLHF. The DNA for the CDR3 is TGCAGTGCTAAACAGGGAGATTCACCCCTCCACTTT.

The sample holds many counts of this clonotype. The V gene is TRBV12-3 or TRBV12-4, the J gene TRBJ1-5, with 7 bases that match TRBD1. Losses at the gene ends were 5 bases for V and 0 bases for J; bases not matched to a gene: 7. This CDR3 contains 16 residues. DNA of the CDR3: TGTGCCAGCAGTAATCACAGGGGTTATAGCAATCAGCCCCAGCATTTT. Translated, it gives CASSNHRGYSNQPQHF.

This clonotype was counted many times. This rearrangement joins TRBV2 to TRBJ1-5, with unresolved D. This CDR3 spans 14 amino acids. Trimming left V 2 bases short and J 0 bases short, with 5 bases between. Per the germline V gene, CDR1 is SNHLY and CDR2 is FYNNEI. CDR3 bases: TGTGCCAGCAGTGAATACTATAGCAATCAGCCCCAGCATTTT. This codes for CASSEYYSNQPQHF.

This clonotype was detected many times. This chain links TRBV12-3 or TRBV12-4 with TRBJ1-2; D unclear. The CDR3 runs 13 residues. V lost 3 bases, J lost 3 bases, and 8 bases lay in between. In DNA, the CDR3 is TGTGCCAGCAGTTTTAAGGCTTACTATGGCTACACCTTC. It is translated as CASSFKAYYGYTF.

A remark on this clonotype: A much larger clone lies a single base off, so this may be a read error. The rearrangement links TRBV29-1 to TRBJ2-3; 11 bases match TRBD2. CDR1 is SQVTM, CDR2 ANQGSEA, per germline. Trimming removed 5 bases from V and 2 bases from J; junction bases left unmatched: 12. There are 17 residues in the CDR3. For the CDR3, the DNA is TGCAGCGTTACTTCCCGGACTAGCGGGTTTACCACAGATACGCAGTATTTT. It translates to CSVTSRTSGFTTDTQYF.

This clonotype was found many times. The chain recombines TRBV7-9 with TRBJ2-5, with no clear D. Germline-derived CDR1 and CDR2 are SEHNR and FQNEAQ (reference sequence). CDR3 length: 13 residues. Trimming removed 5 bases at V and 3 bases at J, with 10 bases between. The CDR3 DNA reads TGTGCCAGCAGCGGGCGATCGAAAGAGACCCAGTACTTC. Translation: CASSGRSKETQYF.

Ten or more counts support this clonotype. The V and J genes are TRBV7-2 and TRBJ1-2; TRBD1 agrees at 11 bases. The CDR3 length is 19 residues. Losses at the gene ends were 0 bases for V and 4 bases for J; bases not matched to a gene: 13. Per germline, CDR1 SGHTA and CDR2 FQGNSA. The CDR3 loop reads CASSLASPGQGVRSYGYTF. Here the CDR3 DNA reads TGTGCCAGCAGCTTAGCCTCCCCGGGACAGGGGGTGAGAAGCTATGGCTACACCTTC.

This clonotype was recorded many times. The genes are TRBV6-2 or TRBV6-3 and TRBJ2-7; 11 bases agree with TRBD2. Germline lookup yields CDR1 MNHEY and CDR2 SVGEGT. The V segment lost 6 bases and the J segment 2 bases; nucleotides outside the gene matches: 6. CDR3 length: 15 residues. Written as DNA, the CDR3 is TGTGCCAGCAGCCGAACTAGCGGGGGCACCTACGAGCAGTACTTC. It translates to CASSRTSGGTYEQYF.

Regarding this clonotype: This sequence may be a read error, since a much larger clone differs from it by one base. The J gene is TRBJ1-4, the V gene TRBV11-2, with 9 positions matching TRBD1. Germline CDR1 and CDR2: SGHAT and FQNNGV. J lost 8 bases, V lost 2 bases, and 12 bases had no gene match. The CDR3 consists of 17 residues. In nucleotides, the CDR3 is TGTGCCAGCAGCTTATTACCGGAGGACAGGGGAAGAGAAAAACTGTTTTTT. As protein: CASSLLPEDRGREKLFF.

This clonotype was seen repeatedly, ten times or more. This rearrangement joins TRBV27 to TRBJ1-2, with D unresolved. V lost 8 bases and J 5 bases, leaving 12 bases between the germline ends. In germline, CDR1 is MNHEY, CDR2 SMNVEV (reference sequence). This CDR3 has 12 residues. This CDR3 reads CASGVRPYGYTF. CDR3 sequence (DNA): TGTGCCAGCGGGGTGCGGCCTTATGGCTACACCTTC.

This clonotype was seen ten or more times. This CDR3 is CASSLYRASTDTQYF. CDR3 coding DNA: TGTGCCAGCAGCTTATACAGGGCTAGCACAGATACGCAGTATTTT. The chain is built from TRBV7-2 and TRBJ2-3; D possibly corresponds to TRBD1 (6 bases). The CDR3 runs to 15 residues. Trimming shortened V by 2 bases and J by 0 bases, and 9 bases separated the two germline ends. Germline values: CDR1 SGHTA, CDR2 FQGNSA.

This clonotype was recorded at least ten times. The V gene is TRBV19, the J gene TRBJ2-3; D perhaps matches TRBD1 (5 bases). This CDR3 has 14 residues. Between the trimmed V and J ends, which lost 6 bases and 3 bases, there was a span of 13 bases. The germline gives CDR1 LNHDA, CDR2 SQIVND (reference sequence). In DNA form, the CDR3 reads TGTGCCAGTAGATTGGGGCCGGAGACAGATACGCAGTATTTT. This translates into CASRLGPETDTQYF.

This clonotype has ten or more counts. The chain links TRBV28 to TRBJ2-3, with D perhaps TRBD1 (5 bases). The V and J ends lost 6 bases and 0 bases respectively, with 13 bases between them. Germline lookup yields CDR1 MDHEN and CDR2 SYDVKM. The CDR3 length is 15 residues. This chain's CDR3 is CASSSDSLSTDTQYF. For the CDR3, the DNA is TGTGCCAGCAGCTCCGACAGCCTTAGCACAGATACGCAGTATTTT. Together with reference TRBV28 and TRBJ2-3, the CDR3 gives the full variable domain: DVKVTQSSRYLVKRTGEKVFLECVQDMDHENMFWYRQDPGLGLRLIYFSYDVKMKEKGDIPEGYSVSREKKERFSLILESASTNQTSMYLCASSSDSLSTDTQYFGPGTRLTVL.

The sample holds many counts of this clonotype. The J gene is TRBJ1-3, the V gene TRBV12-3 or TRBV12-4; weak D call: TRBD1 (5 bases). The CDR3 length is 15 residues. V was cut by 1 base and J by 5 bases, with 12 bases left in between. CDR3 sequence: CASSLEMTVRNTIYF. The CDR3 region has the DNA TGTGCCAGCAGTTTAGAGATGACAGTCCGAAACACCATATATTTT.

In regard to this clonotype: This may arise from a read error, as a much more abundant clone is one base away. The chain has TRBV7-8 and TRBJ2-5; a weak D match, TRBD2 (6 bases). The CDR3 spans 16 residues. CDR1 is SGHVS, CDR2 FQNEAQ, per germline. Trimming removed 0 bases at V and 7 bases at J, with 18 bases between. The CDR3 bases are TGTGCCAGCAGCTTAGCGCCAGCGGGCGGGGTCGCGACCCAGTACTTC. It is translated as CASSLAPAGGVATQYF.

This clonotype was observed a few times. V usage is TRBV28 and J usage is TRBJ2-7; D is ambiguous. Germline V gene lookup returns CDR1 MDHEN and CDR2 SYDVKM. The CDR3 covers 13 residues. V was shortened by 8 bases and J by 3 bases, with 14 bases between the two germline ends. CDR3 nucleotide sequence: TGTGCCAGCTCGACGGTCTGGATCTACGAGCAGTACTTC. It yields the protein CASSTVWIYEQYF. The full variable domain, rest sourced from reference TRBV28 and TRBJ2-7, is DVKVTQSSRYLVKRTGEKVFLECVQDMDHENMFWYRQDPGLGLRLIYFSYDVKMKEKGDIPEGYSVSREKKERFSLILESASTNQTSMYLCASSTVWIYEQYFGPGTRLTVT.

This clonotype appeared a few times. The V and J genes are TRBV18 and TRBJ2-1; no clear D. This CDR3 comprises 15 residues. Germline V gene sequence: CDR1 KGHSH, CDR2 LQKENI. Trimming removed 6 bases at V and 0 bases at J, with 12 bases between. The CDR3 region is CASSEDIGSYNEQFF. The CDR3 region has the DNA TGTGCCAGCTCCGAGGATATTGGCTCCTACAATGAGCAGTTCTTC. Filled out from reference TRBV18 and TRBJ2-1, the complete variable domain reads NAGVMQNPRHLVRRRGQEARLRCSPMKGHSHVYWYRQLPEEGLKFMVYLQKENIIDESGMPKERFSAEFPKEGPSILRIQQVVRGDSAAYFCASSEDIGSYNEQFFGPGTRLTVL.

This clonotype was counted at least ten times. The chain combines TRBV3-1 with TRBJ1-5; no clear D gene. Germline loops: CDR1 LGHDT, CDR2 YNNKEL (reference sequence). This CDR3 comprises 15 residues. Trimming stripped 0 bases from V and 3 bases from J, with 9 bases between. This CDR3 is CASSQEGSDNQPQHF. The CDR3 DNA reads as TGTGCCAGCAGCCAAGAGGGCAGCGACAATCAGCCCCAGCATTTT.

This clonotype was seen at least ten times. The DNA for the CDR3 is TGCAGTGCTAGAGATTTCACGACAGGGGATGGCGGGGAGCTGTTTTTT. Its protein product is CSARDFTTGDGGELFF. The chain has TRBV20-1 and TRBJ2-2; 8 positions agree with TRBD1. Trimming took 0 bases from V and 7 from J; bases not matched to a gene: 10. Per the germline V gene, CDR1 is DFQATT and CDR2 is SNEGSKA (reference sequence). CDR3 length: 16 amino acids.

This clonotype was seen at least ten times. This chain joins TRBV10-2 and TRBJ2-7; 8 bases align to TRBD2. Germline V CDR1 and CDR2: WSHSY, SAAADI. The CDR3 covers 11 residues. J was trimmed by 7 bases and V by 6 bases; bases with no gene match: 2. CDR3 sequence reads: CASRAGVEQYF. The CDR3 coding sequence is TGCGCCAGCAGAGCGGGAGTGGAGCAGTACTTC.